The 16 T cell receptor beta chains below come from one sample, sequenced in a study of T cells after yellow fever vaccination. TCRdb reanalysed the 5' RACE reads using MiXCR and keeps one entry per CDR3 protein. The sample lists around 350,000 distinct CDR3 sequences; under 7.5% were seen once. This sample comprised PBMCs, obtained 5 days after the yellow fever booster vaccination. Receptor source: a man aged 30 to 39 who received the YFV17D yellow fever vaccine.

V is TRBV7-2 and J is TRBJ2-1, with 8 bases fitting TRBD2. Unmatched junction bases numbered 14, after V lost 2 bases and J lost 11 bases. Germline CDR1 is SGHTA and CDR2 is FQGNSA. CDR3 length: 16 residues. CDR3 in amino acids: CTSSLNPGGPQIKQFF. As DNA, the CDR3 is TGTACCAGCAGCTTAAACCCGGGAGGGCCACAAATAAAGCAGTTCTTC.

This clonotype has ten or more counts. The gene calls are TRBV5-1 and TRBJ2-5; 8 bases align to TRBD1. The CDR3 runs to 15 residues. Trimming took 1 base from V and 5 from J; bases not matched to a gene: 7. CDR1 SGHRS and CDR2 YFSETQ come from the germline V gene. The CDR3 region has the DNA TGCGCCAGCAGCTTGCTTACAGGGGGTTGGGAGACCCAGTACTTC. Its translation: CASSLLTGGWETQYF.

This clonotype was observed a handful of times. The V gene is TRBV10-3, the J gene TRBJ2-2; unclear D gene. Per the germline V gene, CDR1 is ENHRY and CDR2 is SYGVKD. The CDR3 has 12 amino acids. Trimming stripped 2 bases from V and 8 bases from J, with 6 bases between. The CDR3 coding sequence is TGTGCCATCAGTGAGGGGTTAGGGGAGCTGTTTTTT. Protein sequence: CAISEGLGELFF.

The gene calls are TRBV6-5 and TRBJ1-4; D might be TRBD1 (6 bases). V gave up 5 bases and J gave up 7 bases, with 17 bases separating them. This CDR3 comprises 15 residues. Germline values: CDR1 MNHEY, CDR2 SVGAGI. The CDR3 loop reads CASSTTMGGSEKLFF. DNA for the CDR3: TGTGCCAGCAGTACTACAATGGGGGGCAGTGAAAAACTGTTTTTT.

The chain couples TRBV5-4 to TRBJ2-3; D is possibly TRBD2 (5 bases). V shed 0 bases and J shed 5 bases, with 13 bases lying between them. CDR1 is SGHNT, CDR2 YYREEE, per germline (reference sequence). The CDR3 is 15 amino acids. The CDR3 bases are TGTGCCAGCAGCTTGGGTGGGAACGGAGGAGATACGCAGTATTTT. Protein product: CASSLGGNGGDTQYF.

This clonotype was seen a handful of times. CDR3 sequence: CASSPRPNYNSPLHF. CDR3 bases: TGTGCCAGCAGCCCTAGACCAAACTATAATTCACCCCTCCACTTT. The V gene is TRBV7-2, the J gene TRBJ1-6; D is undetermined. This CDR3 contains 15 residues. Trimming shortened V by 5 bases and J by 3 bases, and 11 bases separated the two germline ends. The germline V gene encodes CDR1 SGHTA and CDR2 FQGNSA.

The chain has TRBV30 and TRBJ2-3, with 7 bases identical to TRBD2. V was clipped by 7 bases and J by 4 bases; unmatched bases: 8. The CDR3 length is 13 residues. Per germline, CDR1 GTSNPN and CDR2 SVGIG (reference sequence). The CDR3 loop is CAFTSASADTQYF. CDR3 nucleotides: TGTGCCTTTACTAGCGCCTCCGCAGATACGCAGTATTTT.

This clonotype was found many times. The rearrangement uses TRBV7-3 and TRBJ2-5; the D gene could be TRBD1 or TRBD2 (5 bases each). The CDR3 loop spans 13 amino acids. Between the trimmed V and J ends, which lost 3 bases and 2 bases, there was a span of 7 bases. Per the germline V gene, CDR1 is SGHTA and CDR2 is FQGTGA. The CDR3 DNA follows: TGTGCCAGCAGCTTTGGGACGCAAGAGACCCAGTACTTC. This encodes CASSFGTQETQYF.

This clonotype was observed at least ten times. This chain joins TRBV5-1 and TRBJ2-5; D gene ambiguous. CDR1 is SGHRS and CDR2 is YFSETQ in the germline V gene. The CDR3 consists of 14 residues. V gave up 7 bases and J gave up 4 bases, with 17 bases separating them. The CDR3 DNA sequence: TGCGCCAGCTCCAGGCTTAGCTCGGTAGAGACCCAGTACTTC. It yields the protein CASSRLSSVETQYF.

The chain uses TRBV3-1 and TRBJ1-2; D not certain. Germline CDR1 LGHDT, CDR2 YNNKEL (reference sequence). The V end was cut by 0 bases, the J end by 3 bases, with 11 bases between. This CDR3 is 15 amino acids long. DNA for the CDR3: TGTGCCAGCAGCCAAGAGGACGGGAGATACTATGGCTACACCTTC. It codes for CASSQEDGRYYGYTF.

This clonotype was picked up a small number of times. This chain links TRBV28 with TRBJ2-3; TRBD2 agrees at 13 bases. Germline values: CDR1 MDHEN, CDR2 SYDVKM. Trimming removed 3 bases from V and 3 bases from J; junction bases left unmatched: 3. This CDR3 comprises 16 residues. CDR3 region: CASSFTSGRATDTQYF. Here the CDR3 DNA reads TGTGCCAGCAGTTTTACTAGCGGGAGGGCGACAGATACGCAGTATTTT.

The V call is TRBV5-1, the J call TRBJ2-1; 9 bases match TRBD1. The germline V gene has CDR1 SGHRS and CDR2 YFSETQ. This CDR3 has 15 amino acids. The V segment lost 5 bases and the J segment 8 bases; nucleotides outside the gene matches: 11. The CDR3 DNA follows: TGCGCCAGCAGAAACACAGGGGGCGCGGGGGATGAGCAGTTCTTC. This sequence encodes CASRNTGGAGDEQFF.

This clonotype was picked up a small number of times. J is TRBJ1-2 and V is TRBV7-6; 8 nucleotides align to TRBD1. Losses at the gene ends were 8 bases for V and 10 bases for J; bases not matched to a gene: 9. Germline assignment: CDR1 SGHVS and CDR2 FNYEAQ. The length of the CDR3 is 12 residues. CDR3 protein: CASSRTGRDYTF. CDR3 DNA sequence: TGTGCCAGCTCTCGGACAGGGAGGGACTACACCTTC.

This clonotype was counted a few times. This chain links TRBV12-3 or TRBV12-4 with TRBJ2-7; TRBD2 aligns across 12 bases. J gave up 6 bases and V 7 bases, and 10 bases lay outside the gene matches. This CDR3 contains 15 residues. CDR3 loop: CASTRRLAGVAEQYF. The CDR3 DNA reads TGTGCCAGCACCCGCCGACTAGCGGGAGTTGCCGAGCAGTACTTC.

This clonotype was counted only a few times. CDR3 protein: CSATGPKSYNEQFF. The CDR3 nucleotides read TGCAGCGCAACGGGCCCGAAGTCCTACAATGAGCAGTTCTTC. This chain connects TRBV20-1 to TRBJ2-1; D gene ambiguous. Germline V CDR1 and CDR2: DFQATT, SNEGSKA (reference sequence). CDR3 length: 14 amino acids.

The rearrangement uses TRBV4-2 and TRBJ2-1; possibly TRBD2 for D (6 bases). Per the germline V gene, CDR1 is LGHNA and CDR2 is YNFKEQ. This CDR3 spans 16 amino acids. The ends were cut back, 3 bases at V and 6 bases at J, with 18 bases in the middle. This chain's CDR3 is CASSQAAREPTNEQFF. The CDR3 coding sequence is TGTGCCAGCAGCCAGGCCGCCCGGGAGCCGACCAATGAGCAGTTCTTC.